A selection of T cell receptor beta chains follows, all from one sample in a study of early T cells in non-severe SARS-CoV-2 infection. TCRdb fed the 5' RACE reads into MiXCR, producing one record per CDR3 protein. The table shows approximately 73,000 distinct CDR3 sequences, with over 9% occurring only once. The sample taken for sequencing was whole blood. Receptor source: an adult who was a healthcare worker with PCR-confirmed SARS-CoV-2 infection or an uninfected control (not recorded which). Each CDR3 is given with its conserved first and last residue. Each record gives: J gene, clone size, V gene, D gene, CDR3 DNA, CDR3 protein. D genes are given only for firm matches. Clone size, where shown, is once, few, many, or a class for clones that have expanded.

>TRBJ2-1|many|TRBV20-1|NA
TGCAGTGCTAGAGATCTAGCGAGCTCCTACAATGAGCAGTTCTTC
CSARDLASSYNEQFF
>TRBJ2-7|many|TRBV20-1|TRBD2
TGCAGTGCTTCCGGGACTAGCGCGAACTACGAGCAGTACTTC
CSASGTSANYEQYF
>TRBJ2-7|NA|TRBV18|TRBD1
TGTGCCAGCTCACCCGGGACAGATTACGAGCAGTACTTC
CASSPGTDYEQYF
>TRBJ1-5|many|TRBV4-3|NA
TGCGCCAGCAGCCAAGATGGGGCAGCTCAGGGTCAGCCCCAGCATTTT
CASSQDGAAQGQPQHF
>TRBJ1-6|many|TRBV12-3/TRBV12-4|TRBD1
TGTGCCAGCAGCCGAACAGGGGGATCCAGCTCCTATAATTCACCCCTCCACTTT
CASSRTGGSSSYNSPLHF
>TRBJ2-1|many|TRBV5-1|TRBD2
TGCGCCAGCAGCTTGCTCCCTAGCGGCCCCTACAATGAGCAGTTCTTC
CASSLLPSGPYNEQFF
>TRBJ2-2|NA|TRBV12-3/TRBV12-4|TRBD2
TGTGCCAGCACCGCGGGGGGGACCGGGGAGCTGTTTTTT
CASTAGGTGELFF
>TRBJ2-3|few|TRBV6-5|NA
TGTGCCAGCAGCAGGGGCATCAACTCGGATACGCAGTATTTT
CASSRGINSDTQYF
>TRBJ1-1|many|TRBV5-6|NA
TGTGCCAGCAGCTTTGACAGCCCGAACACTGAAGCTTTCTTT
CASSFDSPNTEAFF
>TRBJ1-2|NA|TRBV29-1|TRBD1
TGCAGCGTTGAAACCGGCCGAGACAGGGGCTATGGCTACACCTTC
CSVETGRDRGYGYTF
>TRBJ2-1|few|TRBV7-9|TRBD2
TGTGCCAGCAGCTTAGGCGGGGGGGCTGGAAAGGAGCAGTTCTTC
CASSLGGGAGKEQFF
>TRBJ2-1|few|TRBV20-1|NA
TGCAGTGCGGCGGGACTCCGGGCTGAGCAGTTCTTC
CSAAGLRAEQFF
>TRBJ2-3|many|TRBV18|TRBD2
TGTGCCAGCTCACCACGGACTAGCGGGGCAGCAGATACGCAGTATTTT
CASSPRTSGAADTQYF
>TRBJ2-1|few|TRBV5-1|TRBD2
TGCGCCAGCAGATTAGCGGGGGGGCCCCCTTACAATGAGCAGTTCTTC
CASRLAGGPPYNEQFF
>TRBJ2-7|few|TRBV2|NA
TGTGCCAGCAGGGAGGGGCTCGAGCAGTACTTC
CASREGLEQYF
>TRBJ1-1|NA|TRBV4-3|TRBD1
TGCGCCAGCAGCGGGACAGGGTTAACTGAAGCTTTCTTT
CASSGTGLTEAFF
>TRBJ1-6|many|TRBV7-3|NA
TGTGCCAGCAGCTGGGGACTACGGAACAGCGATTCACCCCTCCACTTT
CASSWGLRNSDSPLHF
>TRBJ2-7|NA|TRBV5-6|NA
TGTGCCAGCAGCGATCGGGACTCGAGCTCCTACGAGCAGTACTTC
CASSDRDSSSYEQYF
>TRBJ2-7|medium-sized|TRBV29-1|NA
TGCAGCGTTGAATCCCGCGGGATCTACGAGCAGTACTTC
CSVESRGIYEQYF
>TRBJ1-2|NA|TRBV5-1|TRBD1
TGCGCCAGCAGCTCCCCGGACAGGGGGCGCCTTGGTGGCTACACCTTC
CASSSPDRGRLGGYTF
>TRBJ2-1|many|TRBV6-5|NA
TGTGCCAGCAGTTCCCCGGAGGGGATTAGTAACAATGAGCAGTTCTTC
CASSSPEGISNNEQFF
>TRBJ2-2|few|TRBV7-9|NA
TGTGCCAGCAGCTTGCAGAGCAGGGGCGCCGGGGAGCTGTTTTTT
CASSLQSRGAGELFF
>TRBJ2-4|NA|TRBV3-1|TRBD1
TGTGCCAGCAGCCCCGTTTGGACAGGTGGGGGAAACATTCAGTACTTC
CASSPVWTGGGNIQYF
>TRBJ2-1|few|TRBV6-6|TRBD2
TGTGCCAGCAGTTACCGGACTAGCGGTTACAATGAGCAGTTCTTC
CASSYRTSGYNEQFF
>TRBJ2-1|few|TRBV10-3|NA
TGTGCCATCAGTCGGGGGCTGGATGAGCAGTTCTTC
CAISRGLDEQFF
>TRBJ1-2|NA|TRBV5-6|NA
TGTGCCAGCAGCTTGGCTTCCCTACCCTATGGCTACACCTTC
CASSLASLPYGYTF
>TRBJ2-3|few|TRBV7-9|NA
TGTGCCAGCAGCAGTCCCCTAGCGCGTACAGATACGCAGTATTTT
CASSSPLARTDTQYF
>TRBJ1-1|many|TRBV2|NA
TGTGCCAGCAGTGAATTTGGCACTGAAGCTTTCTTT
CASSEFGTEAFF
>TRBJ2-3|few|TRBV14|NA
TGTGCCAGCAGCCGCCGGGACCTGGCAGATACGCAGTATTTT
CASSRRDLADTQYF
>TRBJ2-1|many|TRBV29-1|NA
TGCAGCGCCGAACGAGGCCACAATGAGCAGTTCTTC
CSAERGHNEQFF
>TRBJ1-2|NA|TRBV27|NA
TGTGCCAGCAGTCTTGACGGCGCCGCTTATGGCTACACCTTC
CASSLDGAAYGYTF
>TRBJ2-6|many|TRBV12-3/TRBV12-4|NA
TGTGCCAGCAGTACGGGCCCCTCCTCGGGGGCCAACGTCCTGACTTTC
CASSTGPSSGANVLTF
>TRBJ1-5|many|TRBV19|TRBD1
TGTGCCAGTAGCATGACAGGGGGTGGCAGGCATTTT
CASSMTGGGRHF
>TRBJ2-5|many|TRBV12-5|NA
TGTGCTAGTGGTTTGCCCGCTAGCTTGGAGACCCAGTACTTC
CASGLPASLETQYF
>TRBJ1-4|NA|TRBV14|TRBD1
TGTGCCAGCAGCCAAGATTGGACAGGGGACGAAAAACTGTTTTTT
CASSQDWTGDEKLFF
>TRBJ1-3|NA|TRBV29-1|NA
TGCAGCGTTGAAGACACAGGGAATCCGGTCCACACCATATATTTT
CSVEDTGNPVHTIYF
>TRBJ2-7|few|TRBV9|TRBD1
TGTGCCAGCAGCCTCCGCGGGACAGGGGCGAGGAGCTCCTACGAGCAGTACTTC
CASSLRGTGARSSYEQYF
>TRBJ2-3|many|TRBV12-3/TRBV12-4|NA
TGTGCCAGCAGTTTTGGGACAGATACGCAGTATTTT
CASSFGTDTQYF
>TRBJ2-3|NA|TRBV3-1|TRBD1
TGTGCCAGCAGCCAAGCTGCAGGGGGCGCGGATACGCAGTATTTT
CASSQAAGGADTQYF
>TRBJ2-1|many|TRBV10-2|NA
TGCGCCGCAGGAGGATCCAATGAGCAGTTCTTC
CAAGGSNEQFF
>TRBJ2-7|many|TRBV19|NA
TGTGCCAGTAGCGACCGGGGGACGGGGCCCCTCTACGAGCAGTACTTC
CASSDRGTGPLYEQYF
>TRBJ2-2|many|TRBV11-2|NA
TGTGCCAGCACTCTCGTTGGTTCCGGGGAGCTGTTTTTT
CASTLVGSGELFF
>TRBJ1-6|NA|TRBV10-3|NA
TGTGCCATCAGTGGACCCAGGGTGAATTCACCCCTCCACTTT
CAISGPRVNSPLHF
>TRBJ2-7|many|TRBV7-2|NA
TGTGCCAGCAGCTTAGTTAGTCTCGGGGGCTCCGAGCAGTACTTC
CASSLVSLGGSEQYF
>TRBJ1-6|many|TRBV12-3/TRBV12-4|TRBD1
TGTGCCAGCAGTTTGGGACAGGGGAATTCACCCCTCCACTTT
CASSLGQGNSPLHF
>TRBJ2-3|many|TRBV7-6|TRBD2
TGTGCCAGCAGCTTAGGACTAGCGGGGGGCAGAGATACGCAGTATTTT
CASSLGLAGGRDTQYF
>TRBJ2-7|many|TRBV10-2|TRBD2
TGCGCCAGCTACAGCGGGGGCTACGAGCAGTACTTC
CASYSGGYEQYF
>TRBJ2-3|many|TRBV7-2|NA
TGTGCCAGCAGCTTTCTAGCGTCCACAGATACGCAGTATTTT
CASSFLASTDTQYF